The 17 T cell receptor beta chains given below trace back to one sample, sequenced in a study of T cell responses to AZD1222 COVID-19 vaccine. The method was immunoSEQ multiplex PCR; TCRdb's version includes in-frame clones alone and lacks a portion of them. The repertoire holds 90,000 to 120,000 clones, with approximately 90% as singletons. The sample consisted of peripheral blood, taken on day 0 of AZD1222 vaccination. The receptors shown here come from an adult in good health.

The chain links TRBV5-1 to TRBJ2-5, with D unclear. The CDR3 sequence is 13 residues long. The V and J ends lost 6 bases and 7 bases respectively, with 16 bases between them. Germline loops: CDR1 SGHRS, CDR2 YFSETQ. The CDR3 spells CASTVERKGTQYF. The CDR3 nucleotides are TGCGCCAGCACCGTGGAACGCAAGGGGACCCAGTACTTC.

The genes are TRBV3-1 (or the pseudogene TRBV3-2) and TRBJ2-7, with 11 bases fitting TRBD1. The CDR3 has 17 residues. J lost 6 bases, V lost 0 bases, and 10 bases had no gene match. Germline V gene data show CDR1 as LGHDT and CDR2 as YNNKEL (reference sequence). CDR3 nucleotides: TGTGCCAGCAGCCAAGACGGACAGGGGGCGGATTCTTTCGAGCAGTACTTC. It yields the protein CASSQDGQGADSFEQYF.

The chain couples TRBV20-1 to TRBJ1-2; the D is unclear. CDR3 length: 9 amino acids. Germline CDR1 DFQATT, CDR2 SNEGSKA (reference sequence). Deletions cut 4 bases from V and 3 bases from J, with 0 bases between. DNA of the CDR3: TGCAGTGCTAACTATGGCTACACCTTC. This sequence encodes CSANYGYTF.

This clone occurred once. The genes are TRBV4-2 and TRBJ1-1, with D maybe TRBD1 (5 bases). V lost 0 bases and J 1 base, leaving 6 bases between the germline ends. CDR1 and CDR2 from the germline V gene are LGHNA and YNFKEQ. CDR3 length equals 14 residues. The CDR3 nucleotides read TGTGCCAGCAGCCAAGACGGGGGGAACACTGAAGCTTTCTTT. Translating gives CASSQDGGNTEAFF.

This chain links TRBV19 with TRBJ2-3; D is uncertain. Deletions cut 3 bases from V and 3 bases from J, with 7 bases between. The V gene's germline CDR1 is LNHDA and CDR2 SQIVND (reference sequence). CDR3 size: 13 residues. The CDR3 DNA sequence: TGTGCCAGTAGTATGGGCCGGACAGATACGCAGTATTTT. Translated: CASSMGRTDTQYF.

This chain links TRBV6-1 with TRBJ2-1, with TRBD1 matching over 8 bases. Germline V lookup: CDR1 MNHNS, CDR2 SASEGT. The CDR3 is 14 residues long. V trimming: 3 bases; J trimming: 6 bases; junction bases outside the gene matches: 4. CDR3 coding DNA: TGTGCCAGCAGTGACAGGGGGCGGGTCAATGAGCAGTTCTTC. Translation gives CASSDRGRVNEQFF.

This rearrangement joins TRBV19 to TRBJ1-3; 7 bases match TRBD1. V trimming: 3 bases; J trimming: 6 bases; junction bases outside the gene matches: 11. The CDR3 covers 16 residues. The germline V gene has CDR1 LNHDA and CDR2 SQIVND (reference sequence). CDR3 nucleotides: TGTGCCAGTAGTATGATGGCGGGACAGCGGGTAAACACCATATATTTT. Amino acids: CASSMMAGQRVNTIYF.

V and J are TRBV5-1 and TRBJ1-1; TRBD1 matches at 7 bases. The CDR3 runs to 14 residues. V lost 6 bases, J lost 0 bases, and 5 bases stayed unmatched. CDR1 and CDR2 from the germline V gene are SGHRS and YFSETQ. The CDR3 region is CASTLTGMNTEAFF. The CDR3 bases are TGCGCCAGCACCCTGACAGGGATGAACACTGAAGCTTTCTTT.

V and J are TRBV7-3 and TRBJ2-3, with TRBD2 identical over 9 bases. The length of the CDR3 is 16 residues. After removal of 3 bases from V and 2 bases from J, the junction contained 6 bases not matched to a gene. The germline CDR1 and CDR2 sequences are SGHTA and FQGTGA. The CDR3: CASSFTGTSTTDTQYF. The CDR3, as DNA: TGTGCCAGCAGCTTTACCGGGACTAGCACCACAGATACGCAGTATTTT.

V usage is TRBV11-1 and J usage is TRBJ2-1, with TRBD2 matching 10 bases. The ends lost 5 bases at V and 4 bases at J; junction bases unmatched: 8. Germline CDR1 and CDR2: SGHAT and FQDESV (reference sequence). The CDR3 is made up of 16 amino acids. CDR3 sequence (DNA): TGTGCCAGCAGCCCTTCTAGCGGGGGAGATTACAATGAGCAGTTCTTC. It encodes CASSPSSGGDYNEQFF.

The genes are TRBV27 and TRBJ2-5; 11 bases align to TRBD2. Germline V gene lookup returns CDR1 MNHEY and CDR2 SMNVEV (reference sequence). V dropped 6 bases and J dropped 5; count of bases not matched to a gene: 2. This CDR3 has 13 amino acids. In DNA form, the CDR3 reads TGTGCCAGCAGGACTAGCGGGGCTGAGACCCAGTACTTC. It codes for CASRTSGAETQYF.

This rearrangement joins TRBV7-6 to TRBJ2-2; D gene uncertain. The CDR3 spans 15 residues. V was cut by 1 base and J by 6 bases, with 12 bases left in between. The germline CDR1 and CDR2 sequences are SGHVS and FNYEAQ. This chain's CDR3 is CASSLGNSNAGELFF. CDR3 DNA sequence: TGTGCCAGCAGCTTAGGGAACTCGAATGCCGGGGAGCTGTTTTTT.

The chain carries TRBV10-3 and TRBJ2-2; TRBD2 matches at 7 bases. Trimming removed 2 bases from V and 6 bases from J; junction bases left unmatched: 15. Germline V gene lookup returns CDR1 ENHRY and CDR2 SYGVKD. The CDR3 runs to 18 residues. CDR3 sequence (DNA): TGTGCCATCAGTGAGCCCTTACTGTCCAAGGGGAGGGCCGGGGAGCTGTTTTTT. Translating it yields CAISEPLLSKGRAGELFF.

The chain links TRBV18 to TRBJ1-3; no clear D. The CDR3 is 15 residues long. Germline CDR1 is KGHSH and CDR2 is LQKENI. V lost 3 bases and J 3 bases, leaving 12 bases between the germline ends. The CDR3 sequence is CASSPGHGSGNTIYF. Written as DNA, the CDR3 is TGTGCCAGCTCACCCGGGCATGGGAGTGGAAACACCATATATTTT. The complete variable domain, with remaining parts taken from reference TRBV18 and TRBJ1-3, reads NAGVMQNPRHLVRRRGQEARLRCSPMKGHSHVYWYRQLPEEGLKFMVYLQKENIIDESGMPKERFSAEFPKEGPSILRIQQVVRGDSAAYFCASSPGHGSGNTIYFGEGSWLTVV.

V usage is TRBV18 and J usage is TRBJ1-1; D gene unclear. The V gene's germline CDR1 is KGHSH and CDR2 LQKENI. Trimming stripped 3 bases from V and 9 bases from J, with 14 bases between. The CDR3 is 13 amino acids. The CDR3 DNA reads TGTGCCAGCTCACCCGCGCGAGAGGGAAAAGCTTTCTTT. Protein: CASSPAREGKAFF.

This chain links TRBV6-2 or TRBV6-3 with TRBJ2-5; tentative D call: TRBD1 (5 bases). CDR1 MNHEY and CDR2 SVGEGT come from the germline V gene. Deletions cut 5 bases from V and 2 bases from J, with 18 bases between. The CDR3 has 16 amino acids. CDR3 amino acids: CASSQDARQLQETQYF. In DNA form, the CDR3 reads TGTGCCAGCAGTCAGGATGCTAGACAGCTACAAGAGACCCAGTACTTC.

The chain is built from TRBV6-6 and TRBJ1-1; D remains ambiguous. CDR1 is MNHNY and CDR2 is SVGAGI in the germline V gene (reference sequence). This CDR3 has 14 amino acids. Deletions cut 2 bases from V and 1 base from J, with 8 bases between. The CDR3: CASSYLEGNTEAFF. The CDR3 bases are TGTGCCAGCAGTTACCTCGAGGGGAACACTGAAGCTTTCTTT.